The source of this T cell receptor beta chain is a study of cytomegalovirus exposure and HLA in healthy donors. V lost 0 bases to trimming and J lost 4 bases; unmatched junction nucleotides: 4. Germline V gives CDR1 MGHDK, CDR2 SYGVNS. The CDR3 sequence is 16 residues long. With 60 Vbeta and 13 Jbeta primers, the PCR was carried out. Clones were read by immunoSEQ multiplex PCR, and TCRdb kept only the in-frame ones, dropping some. The top ten hold almost 5% of the sample, which has 110,000 or so clones, around three quarters seen once. The receptor's source is a middle-aged man in good health and CMV-seropositive. Sequenced: PBMCs. The chain joins TRBV25-1 to TRBJ1-3; TRBD1 matches at 9 bases. CDR3 DNA sequence: TGTGCCAGCAGTGAATATTCCGGGACAGGGGGAAACACCATATATTTT. This sequence encodes CASSEYSGTGGNTIYF. Together with reference TRBV25-1 and TRBJ1-3, the CDR3 gives the full variable domain: EADIYQTPRYLVIGTGKKITLECSQTMGHDKMYWYQQDPGMELHLIHYSYGVNSTEKGDLSSESTVSRIRTEHFPLTLESARPSHTSQYLCASSEYSGTGGNTIYFGEGSWLTVV.